Listed below are T cell receptor beta chains from one sample, sequenced in a study of beta chain features in type 1 diabetes. Assay: immunoSEQ multiplex PCR; the TCRdb copy retains only in-frame clones and omits some. The sample yields approximately 600,000 clones, around 12% seen once. The specimen sequenced was naive CD4+ T cells from blood. All receptors derive from a man aged 25 to 40 with type 1 diabetes. The CDR3 runs from the conserved cysteine through the conserved F or W. The D gene is left open where the match is weak. Rows give clone size only sometimes, using once, few, many, or a class for an expanded clone.

V gene: TRBV29-1; clone size: -; D gene: TRBD1; J gene: TRBJ2-3; CDR3 DNA: TGCAGCGTTGCCGGACAGGGGGCGCCGGGCACAGATACGCAGTATTTT; CDR3 protein: CSVAGQGAPGTDTQYF
V gene: TRBV12-5; clone size: -; D gene: TRBD1; J gene: TRBJ2-7; CDR3 DNA: TGTGCTAGTGGTTTTGGGACAGCATCCCAGCAGTACTTC; CDR3 protein: CASGFGTASQQYF
V gene: TRBV6-1; clone size: -; D gene: -; J gene: TRBJ2-3; CDR3 DNA: TGTGCCACCGGTGGGGAGACAGATACGCAGTATTTT; CDR3 protein: CATGGETDTQYF
V gene: TRBV6-1; clone size: -; D gene: -; J gene: TRBJ2-5; CDR3 DNA: TGTGCCAGCAGTGAAATCGTAGAGACCCAGTACTTC; CDR3 protein: CASSEIVETQYF
V gene: TRBV2; clone size: few; D gene: -; J gene: TRBJ2-1; CDR3 DNA: TGTGCCAGCGCTAACAGCAATGAGCAGTTCTTC; CDR3 protein: CASANSNEQFF
V gene: TRBV27; clone size: few; D gene: -; J gene: TRBJ2-5; CDR3 DNA: TGTGCCAGCAGCTATTATGCCGGGCGCCAAGAGACCCAGTACTTC; CDR3 protein: CASSYYAGRQETQYF
V gene: TRBV4-3; clone size: few; D gene: TRBD1; J gene: TRBJ2-7; CDR3 DNA: TGCGCCAGCAGACCCGACAGGGGGTCCTACGAGCAGTACTTC; CDR3 protein: CASRPDRGSYEQYF
V gene: TRBV28; clone size: -; D gene: TRBD1; J gene: TRBJ1-2; CDR3 DNA: TGTGCCAGCGGGCTCGGACAGGGGGCTTTCAACTATGGCTACACCTTC; CDR3 protein: CASGLGQGAFNYGYTF
V gene: TRBV5-1; clone size: few; D gene: -; J gene: TRBJ2-5; CDR3 DNA: TGCGCCAGCAGCTTCGGTCGTGGGGAGACCCAGTACTTC; CDR3 protein: CASSFGRGETQYF
V gene: TRBV21-1; clone size: few; D gene: -; J gene: TRBJ2-5; CDR3 DNA: TGTGCCAGCAGCAAAGAGGCGGGGGCCGTGGCCCAGTACTTC; CDR3 protein: CASSKEAGAVAQYF
V gene: TRBV28; clone size: few; D gene: TRBD2; J gene: TRBJ2-3; CDR3 DNA: TGTGCCAGCAGTACCCGAGCGGGGGACACAGATACGCAGTATTTT; CDR3 protein: CASSTRAGDTDTQYF
V gene: TRBV4-3; clone size: few; D gene: TRBD2; J gene: TRBJ2-7; CDR3 DNA: TGCGCCAGCAGCCAAGATCAAGCGGGGGGGTCCTACGAGCAGTACTTC; CDR3 protein: CASSQDQAGGSYEQYF
V gene: TRBV10-3; clone size: -; D gene: TRBD1; J gene: TRBJ1-2; CDR3 DNA: TGTGCCATCAGTGAGACAGGGGGCAGCTATGGCTACACCTTC; CDR3 protein: CAISETGGSYGYTF
V gene: TRBV29-1; clone size: -; D gene: TRBD1; J gene: TRBJ2-7; CDR3 DNA: TGCAGCGTTGCACAGGGGATTTCCTACGAGCAGTACTTC; CDR3 protein: CSVAQGISYEQYF
V gene: TRBV29-1; clone size: few; D gene: -; J gene: TRBJ1-1; CDR3 DNA: TGCAGCGTCCAAGAGACAGTCACTGAAGCTTTCTTT; CDR3 protein: CSVQETVTEAFF
V gene: TRBV5-1; clone size: few; D gene: -; J gene: TRBJ1-3; CDR3 DNA: TGCGCCAGCAGCTTAGGCGCGGGTCAAGTAGGAAACACCATATATTTT; CDR3 protein: CASSLGAGQVGNTIYF
V gene: TRBV29-1; clone size: few; D gene: TRBD1; J gene: TRBJ2-7; CDR3 DNA: TGCAGCGTCGCTGGACAGGTGAACTACGAGCAGTACTTC; CDR3 protein: CSVAGQVNYEQYF
V gene: TRBV4-3; clone size: -; D gene: TRBD1; J gene: TRBJ1-1; CDR3 DNA: TGCGCCAGCAGCCAGGACCCTGGGGCCAGGGGGAACAAAGCTTTCTTT; CDR3 protein: CASSQDPGARGNKAFF
V gene: TRBV29-1; clone size: few; D gene: TRBD1; J gene: TRBJ1-3; CDR3 DNA: TGCAGCGTGGCCGACAGGGTCGGAAACACCATATATTTT; CDR3 protein: CSVADRVGNTIYF
V gene: TRBV29-1; clone size: -; D gene: -; J gene: TRBJ1-2; CDR3 DNA: TGCAGCGCAGGCGATGGGGCGCGATACACCTTC; CDR3 protein: CSAGDGARYTF
V gene: TRBV9; clone size: few; D gene: TRBD1; J gene: TRBJ1-1; CDR3 DNA: TGTGCCAGCAGCGAAAAAACGGGACAGGGAGTTTTCACTGAAGCTTTCTTT; CDR3 protein: CASSEKTGQGVFTEAFF
V gene: TRBV5-1; clone size: few; D gene: -; J gene: TRBJ2-2; CDR3 DNA: TGCGCCAGCAGCCTACAAGGACAGCTCACCGGGGAGCTGTTTTTT; CDR3 protein: CASSLQGQLTGELFF
V gene: TRBV25-1; clone size: few; D gene: -; J gene: TRBJ1-1; CDR3 DNA: TGTGCCAGCCTCGGGACCGGACGGTACACTGAAGCTTTCTTT; CDR3 protein: CASLGTGRYTEAFF
V gene: TRBV6-5; clone size: -; D gene: -; J gene: TRBJ2-1; CDR3 DNA: TGTGCCAGCAGTTACTCGAGTGGTTCCTACAATGAGCAGTTCTTC; CDR3 protein: CASSYSSGSYNEQFF
V gene: TRBV14; clone size: few; D gene: -; J gene: TRBJ1-2; CDR3 DNA: TGTGCCAGCAGCCCTCGGACGAGTGACGGCTACACCTTC; CDR3 protein: CASSPRTSDGYTF
V gene: TRBV7-9; clone size: -; D gene: -; J gene: TRBJ2-2; CDR3 DNA: TGTGCCAGCAGCTTGTTGCCCTCGGGAACCGGGGAGCTGTTTTTT; CDR3 protein: CASSLLPSGTGELFF
V gene: TRBV14; clone size: -; D gene: -; J gene: TRBJ2-5; CDR3 DNA: TGTGCCAGCAGCCAGAGGACGGGCCAAGAGACCCAGTACTTC; CDR3 protein: CASSQRTGQETQYF
V gene: TRBV5-4; clone size: few; D gene: TRBD1; J gene: TRBJ1-5; CDR3 DNA: TGTGCCAGCAGCTTGGACAGGGGAAGTGGACAGCCCCAGCATTTT; CDR3 protein: CASSLDRGSGQPQHF
V gene: TRBV9; clone size: -; D gene: -; J gene: TRBJ1-5; CDR3 DNA: TGTGCCAGCAGCGCGTACTATGAGAGCAATCAGCCCCAGCATTTT; CDR3 protein: CASSAYYESNQPQHF
V gene: TRBV29-1; clone size: -; D gene: -; J gene: TRBJ1-2; CDR3 DNA: TGCAGCGTTGGGGACCAGGGCTTCTATGGCTACACCTTC; CDR3 protein: CSVGDQGFYGYTF
V gene: TRBV5-4; clone size: few; D gene: TRBD1; J gene: TRBJ2-2; CDR3 DNA: TGTGCCAGCAGCAACCGGGACAGGGAGAATTCCGGGGAGCTGTTTTTT; CDR3 protein: CASSNRDRENSGELFF
V gene: TRBV4-3; clone size: few; D gene: -; J gene: TRBJ2-7; CDR3 DNA: TGCGCCAGCAGCTCACAGGGCTACGAGCAGTACTTC; CDR3 protein: CASSSQGYEQYF
V gene: TRBV20-1; clone size: -; D gene: -; J gene: TRBJ1-2; CDR3 DNA: TGCAGTGCTAACGATCGCAATGGCTACACCTTC; CDR3 protein: CSANDRNGYTF
V gene: TRBV5-6; clone size: few; D gene: -; J gene: TRBJ1-6; CDR3 DNA: TGTGCCAGCAGCTTAACCGGGAGACAAGGAGATTCACCCCTCCACTTT; CDR3 protein: CASSLTGRQGDSPLHF
V gene: TRBV29-1; clone size: -; D gene: -; J gene: TRBJ1-5; CDR3 DNA: TGCAGCGTTAGGGGGGCGGGCAATCAGCCCCAGCATTTT; CDR3 protein: CSVRGAGNQPQHF
V gene: TRBV5-4; clone size: few; D gene: -; J gene: TRBJ1-2; CDR3 DNA: TGTGCCAGCAGCTTACAGGGAAATTACTATGGCTACACCTTC; CDR3 protein: CASSLQGNYYGYTF
V gene: TRBV29-1; clone size: few; D gene: -; J gene: TRBJ2-1; CDR3 DNA: TGCAGCGTTGGAAGAAGGGGCGGGGGCCCCGACAATGAGCAGTTCTTC; CDR3 protein: CSVGRRGGGPDNEQFF
V gene: TRBV11-2; clone size: -; D gene: -; J gene: TRBJ2-1; CDR3 DNA: TGTGCCAGCAGCCCGGACCTTGACAATGAGCAGTTCTTC; CDR3 protein: CASSPDLDNEQFF
V gene: TRBV5-1; clone size: few; D gene: -; J gene: TRBJ2-5; CDR3 DNA: TGCGCCAGCAGCTGGGCGGGACAGCCCCAAGAGACCCAGTACTTC; CDR3 protein: CASSWAGQPQETQYF
V gene: TRBV27; clone size: -; D gene: -; J gene: TRBJ2-1; CDR3 DNA: TGTGCCAGCAGTTTCCCTACAGGGAGCTCCTACAATGAGCAGTTCTTC; CDR3 protein: CASSFPTGSSYNEQFF
V gene: TRBV4-2; clone size: few; D gene: TRBD2; J gene: TRBJ2-5; CDR3 DNA: TGTGCCAGCAGTCTGAGGAGCGGGGGCTCACTGGAAGAGACCCAGTACTTC; CDR3 protein: CASSLRSGGSLEETQYF
V gene: TRBV2; clone size: few; D gene: TRBD1; J gene: TRBJ2-3; CDR3 DNA: TGTGCCAGCAGCGGACAGGGATTCGGAGATACGCAGTATTTT; CDR3 protein: CASSGQGFGDTQYF
V gene: TRBV5-1; clone size: few; D gene: -; J gene: TRBJ2-1; CDR3 DNA: TGCGCCAGCAGCTTGGAGAATGAGCAGTTCTTC; CDR3 protein: CASSLENEQFF
V gene: TRBV7-8; clone size: few; D gene: TRBD1; J gene: TRBJ1-5; CDR3 DNA: TGTGCCAGCAGCCCCCAGGGGGACAGGGGGAAAGTTTGGAATCAGCCCCAGCATTTT; CDR3 protein: CASSPQGDRGKVWNQPQHF
V gene: TRBV6-5; clone size: few; D gene: -; J gene: TRBJ2-1; CDR3 DNA: TGTGCCAGCAGAGCGGGACAGCTCAATGAGCAGTTCTTC; CDR3 protein: CASRAGQLNEQFF
V gene: TRBV6-1; clone size: -; D gene: TRBD2; J gene: TRBJ2-3; CDR3 DNA: TGTGCCAGCAGTGAAAGGGGGACTAGCAGATCCACAGATACGCAGTATTTT; CDR3 protein: CASSERGTSRSTDTQYF
V gene: TRBV7-2; clone size: -; D gene: -; J gene: TRBJ1-6; CDR3 DNA: TGTGCCAGCAGCTTAGGCCACCGAGAACCCCTCCACTTT; CDR3 protein: CASSLGHREPLHF
V gene: TRBV7-9; clone size: few; D gene: -; J gene: TRBJ2-7; CDR3 DNA: TGTGCCAGCAGCCGAAAGGCATACGAGCAGTACTTC; CDR3 protein: CASSRKAYEQYF
V gene: TRBV7-9; clone size: few; D gene: -; J gene: TRBJ1-3; CDR3 DNA: TGTGCCAGCAGCGATCCCAGCTCTGGAAACACCATATATTTT; CDR3 protein: CASSDPSSGNTIYF
V gene: TRBV28; clone size: few; D gene: -; J gene: TRBJ2-3; CDR3 DNA: TGTGCCAGCAGTCCCGGATGGACAGATACGCAGTATTTT; CDR3 protein: CASSPGWTDTQYF
V gene: TRBV7-2; clone size: -; D gene: -; J gene: TRBJ2-3; CDR3 DNA: TGTGCCAGCAGCTTGCTAGGGGCAGATACGCAGTATTTT; CDR3 protein: CASSLLGADTQYF
V gene: TRBV5-1; clone size: few; D gene: -; J gene: TRBJ2-3; CDR3 DNA: TGCGCCAGCAGCTTGTTTGGGATTCATACAGATACGCAGTATTTT; CDR3 protein: CASSLFGIHTDTQYF
V gene: TRBV4-3; clone size: few; D gene: -; J gene: TRBJ2-4; CDR3 DNA: TGCGCCAGCAGCCACGGATGGGAGCAGGGGGCCAAAAACATTCAGTACTTC; CDR3 protein: CASSHGWEQGAKNIQYF
V gene: TRBV5-1; clone size: few; D gene: -; J gene: TRBJ1-5; CDR3 DNA: TGCGCCAGCAGCTTGGGGACAGTCAATCAGCCCCAGCATTTT; CDR3 protein: CASSLGTVNQPQHF
V gene: TRBV5-1; clone size: -; D gene: TRBD1; J gene: TRBJ2-5; CDR3 DNA: TGCGCCAGCAGCAAAGGGGCGCGAGGGGGCGAGACCCAGTACTTC; CDR3 protein: CASSKGARGGETQYF
V gene: TRBV29-1; clone size: few; D gene: TRBD1; J gene: TRBJ1-2; CDR3 DNA: TGCAGCGTTGAAGATCCGGACAGGGGGGGCCGTGGCTACACCTTC; CDR3 protein: CSVEDPDRGGRGYTF
V gene: TRBV7-9; clone size: -; D gene: -; J gene: TRBJ2-4; CDR3 DNA: TGTGCCAGCAGTCTTAGGGGTTTACCAGGGAACATTCAGTACTTC; CDR3 protein: CASSLRGLPGNIQYF